This entry features one T cell receptor (beta chain) sequence. The clone's antigen remains unknown. Base qualities are not at hand, and no much larger clone is one base apart. The data were obtained in a study of cytomegalovirus exposure and HLA in healthy donors (dated by TCRdb to about 2017). About the full investigation: In an earlier analysis of 587 of the donors, around 290 Gb of sequence data and 117 million unique TCR beta sequences from roughly 180 million T cells were reported. Approximately 300 gigabases of sequencing data and 70 million to 100 million unique TCR sequences were included in an early release covering about 700 HLA-typed donors. The study aimed to test whether signatures of past pathogen exposure could be identified by cataloging public T cell receptors. In a later analysis, previously published TCR beta repertoires from 670 or so donors were re-analyzed and high-resolution HLA genotyping was added so that TCR occurrence patterns could be studied. Donor age, sex, ethnicity and CMV serostatus were compiled alongside the repertoire data. The study combined high-throughput TCR immunosequencing, statistical association of individual TCRs with disease status, and machine learning to predict cytomegalovirus infection status. About five DR-DQ haplotypes were treated as single units for association and clustering because of strong linkage in the cohort. HLA typing covered class I and class II loci at four-digit resolution. Of the 300 to 450 genotyped donors, roughly 80% fell in the genetic ancestry cluster associated with self-reported Caucasian donors. In the later analysis, no new phenotypic data were used to find candidate immune exposures; instead, reliance was placed on TCR beta sequences and their occurrence across donors. The study used immunosequencing to profile the T cell repertoires of several hundred subjects and linked those repertoires to cytomegalovirus serostatus. The number of donors typed differed by locus, with 629-630 for A, B, C, DRB1 and DQB1, more than 500 for DQA1, 600 to 610 for DPA1, and around 460 for DPB1. Along with the roughly 670-subject first cohort, a separate validation cohort of around 110 different subjects was used. An earlier analysis of 587 of the donors used high-throughput TCR beta sequencing to judge whether each TCR beta V gene segment behaved as functional or pseudogenic. All discovery cohort repertoires had been generated using a single sequencing platform. A later genetic analysis used genome-wide SNP genotypes for about 60% of the roughly 700 donors, treating that subset as a discovery cohort. Among about 390 genotyped donors of the cohort, an average of approximately 240,000 unique TCR beta nucleotide sequences were sequenced per donor, roughly 20% of them non-productive.

The cohort comprised some 730 healthy bone marrow donors. At the time of sampling, all cohort members were nominally healthy, though unrecorded immune exposures were likely present. The donor tested CMV seropositive and was one of the 289 seropositive cohort members. Each donor provided a peripheral blood sample, and peripheral blood mononuclear cells were used for TCR beta sequencing. Genomic DNA extraction from the blood cell samples was performed with the Qiagen DNeasy Blood Extraction Kit. What the work shows at the level of the full study, not this receptor alone: A later analysis associated 16,951 TCR beta sequences with specific HLA alleles at a false discovery rate of 0.05. Presence/absence analyses assumed roughly uniform sequencing depth across donors, an assumption that may not hold. Cytomegalovirus status was reported to be diagnosed by the classifier with high specificity and sensitivity in both the original and validation cohorts. Compared with the roughly 710-donor mean, donors in an Asian-associated ancestry cluster had fewer N-insertions in productive TCRs, according to a later genetic analysis. In the study, around 150 TCR beta chains were listed as associated with cytomegalovirus. Because counts were too low, about 15 rarely observed V segments, including chromosome 9 orphons, were left out of the earlier analysis of some 600 of the donors. A group of highly shared sequence variants was considered likely to be a technical artifact of the sequencing pipeline. An earlier analysis of approximately 530 of the donors showed that most TCR beta V segments appeared in productive rearrangements either about 87% or about 30% of the time, which broadly matched IMGT annotations. For the cohort, immune exposure information was limited to CMV serostatus. Linkage disequilibrium might explain the correlated functional status among segregating V segments, but an unknown experimental factor could not be ruled out. Because some donors lacked HLA typing at each locus, the association tests relied only on the typed subset. Most CMV-associated TCR beta chains appeared to be HLA-restricted in a later analysis, and the HLA associations seemed to be driven largely by CMV exposure. Only TCR beta chains were sequenced in this cohort, and the absence of alpha or paired-chain data limited detectable features. When HLA alleles, especially DR and DQ, strongly co-occurred, TCR associations were difficult to assign to individual alleles. An association between a missense DCLRE1C variant and V-gene and J-gene trimming of TCR beta chains was found in a later genetic analysis and replicated in an independent cohort. In a later analysis, HLA-associated TCR beta chains showed more clonal expansion and lower generation probabilities than non-associated chains that were equally common. In vitro tests confirmed that a few of the cytomegalovirus-associated TCR beta chains recognize cytomegalovirus antigens. A further reported finding was that TCR beta sequences accurately predicted the HLA-A and HLA-B alleles for most subjects in the first cohort. Most TCR sequences were seen in very few donors, while some public TCRs were found in many individuals. Several of the top co-occurrence clusters appeared to be linked to parvovirus B19, influenza, CMV and Epstein-Barr virus, according to a later analysis. In a later analysis, the rate of TCR association differed among HLA loci, with DRB1 alleles having the most associated TCRs and HLA-C alleles having the fewest. The authors suggested that the approach could potentially be generalized to other disease states and immunological phenotypes.

The library came from the immunoSEQ multiplex PCR assay. The multiplex PCR relied on a mix of 60 forward primers for TCR Vbeta segments and 13 reverse primers for TCR Jbeta segments. A multiplex PCR assay on genomic DNA amplified the CDR3 region of rearranged TCR beta genes. The Illumina HiSeq System was used to sequence the amplified TCR beta libraries as 87-base-pair reads. In the original analysis: In a later analysis, tens of millions of unique TCR beta chains were counted across the roughly 670 repertoires, and around 11 million of these chains were shared by at least two donors. Raw reads were error-corrected and collapsed into unique sequences with a nearest-neighbor algorithm that merged closely related sequences to remove PCR and sequencing errors. Alignment of CDR3 sequences to IMGT reference sequences was used to assign V, D and J gene segments. For a sequence to be retained, a match of at least six nucleotides to both a V gene segment and a J gene segment was required. Rearrangements were called productive when the CDR3 lacked stop codons and stayed in frame with V and J; all others were non-productive. CDR3 was defined according to IMGT convention as the region running from the second conserved V-encoded cysteine to the conserved J-encoded phenylalanine. Sequences without an unambiguous match to a single V gene segment were excluded from the earlier analysis of approximately 560 of the donors. In an earlier analysis of 500 to 750 of the donors, V segments were called functional above 56.7% productive rearrangements and were called segregating when the between-donor standard deviation exceeded 5%. A statistical classification framework was built to diagnose cytomegalovirus status from the catalog of TCR beta chain sequences. In a later analysis, V and J genes were assigned by comparing TCR nucleotide sequences against IMGT/GENE-DB human TR gene sequences. A later analysis assigned CDR3 sequences and most-parsimonious VDJ recombination scenarios with the TCRdist pipeline. A later analysis defined each TCR beta chain by its CDR3 amino acid sequence plus V-gene family, and excluded reads lacking a unique V-gene family. In a later analysis, around 650 highly shared, low-generation-probability nucleotide sequences were removed to address suspected cross-contamination and a sequencing artifact. In a later analysis, a clonal expansion index was calculated for each public chain from normalized within-repertoire ranks of inferred template counts. In a later analysis, generation probabilities were computed with a VDJ recombination model fitted to out-of-frame rearrangements, and the resulting probabilities were checked against IGoR. Hypergeometric tests were used in a later analysis to score TCR-TCR, TCR-HLA and TCR-CMV co-occurrence, with a repertoire-size bias correction applied to the TCR pairs. A later analysis estimated false discovery rates by permuting HLA or CMV assignments 20 times. A later analysis grouped co-occurring TCRs with DBSCAN, adding TCRdist sequence similarity when clustering within HLA-allele-positive subsets. Repertoires with fewer than 30,000 or more than 120,000 public chains, plus five repertoires with anomalous nucleotide sharing, were excluded from co-occurrence clustering. The table comes from immuneACCESS by way of TCRdb, which keeps in-frame sequences with V and J called. Part of the clones is missing from these tables; in studies checked, under half for an unresolved V gene and the rest for unknown reasons. V, J and clone size are taken as reported in that table, and D and trimming were inferred from the DNA itself. A total of around 140,000 clones appear in this sample, 75% to 85% of them only once. The biggest ten clones account for less than 3% of the sample.

Sequencing was performed on PBMCs. The receptor comes from a woman between 18 and 29 years old in good health and CMV-seropositive.

Read as DNA, the sequence is TGTGCCTGGAGTGGAAGGGGGCGATCAGATACGCAGTATTTT. It codes for CAWSGRGRSDTQYF. The rearranged chain carries TRBV30 and TRBJ2-3, and 7 bases in between align with TRBD1. The CDR3 runs 14 amino acids, cysteine and phenylalanine included. CDR3 DNA is the only sequence kept; it has 42 bases, read in frame from the first base. Trimming leaves V shorter by 1 base and J shorter by 4 bases, with the junction holding 5 bases beyond the gene matches. The germline V gene (reference sequence) specifies GTSNPN as CDR1 and SVGIG as CDR2.